Presented here are 13 T cell receptor beta chains from one specimen sequenced in a study of vaccination effects on CD4 cells after COVID-19. ViraFEST assay sequencing came after antigen-specific CD4+ T cells were expanded with viral peptide pools. Isolation of CD4+ T cells took place after ten to eleven days of culture. Participants each got two BNT162b2 or mRNA-1273 vaccine doses. The protocol was immunoSEQ multiplex PCR, while the TCRdb copy is restricted to in-frame clones and leaves out a portion. The table has tens of thousands of clones, approximately 78% seen once. Their target antigens are unknown. Material: CD4+ T cells from PBMCs cultured with HCoV-OC43 spike peptides, obtained after COVID-19 vaccination. The sample's subset: HCoV-OC43 spike overlapping peptide pool stimulation. The receptors derive from a human donor who received a COVID-19 vaccine.

This clone was picked up one time. The CDR3 spells CASSHPFWSRDRVAGELFF. CDR3 DNA: TGTGCCAGCAGCCATCCATTTTGGAGCCGGGACAGGGTCGCCGGGGAGCTGTTTTTT. V is TRBV3-1 (or the pseudogene TRBV3-2) and J is TRBJ2-2; 9 nucleotides align to TRBD1. CDR3 length: 19 residues. Germline V gene lookup returns CDR1 LGHDT and CDR2 YNNKEL (reference sequence). With 3 bases clipped from V and 6 bases from J, the junction kept 17 bases outside the gene matches.

V gene TRBV19 combines with J gene TRBJ1-5; D uncertain. In germline, CDR1 is LNHDA, CDR2 SQIVND (reference sequence). The CDR3 loop spans 14 amino acids. Trimming pared 4 bases from V and 9 bases from J, leaving 16 bases between. The CDR3 here is CASSKGPTIRPQHF. The CDR3 DNA sequence: TGTGCCAGTAGTAAGGGTCCCACGATCAGGCCCCAGCATTTT.

The rearrangement joins TRBV7-3 to TRBJ2-1; possibly TRBD2 for D (6 bases). With 5 bases removed from V and 5 bases from J, the gap between germline ends came to 16 bases. This CDR3 is 15 amino acids long. From germline, CDR1 is SGHTA and CDR2 FQGTGA. Here the CDR3 DNA reads TGTGCCAGCAGCCAGACTAGTGGGGTACACAATGAGCAGTTCTTC. Encoded protein: CASSQTSGVHNEQFF.

The chain employs TRBV29-1 and TRBJ1-5; 9 positions agree with TRBD1. Losses at the gene ends were 6 bases for V and 0 bases for J; bases not matched to a gene: 3. CDR3 size: 14 residues. Germline V CDR1 and CDR2: SQVTM, ANQGSEA. The CDR3 DNA is TGCAGCGTCCGGACAGGGGATAGCAATCAGCCCCAGCATTTT. It yields the protein CSVRTGDSNQPQHF.

This chain uses TRBV6-2 or TRBV6-3 with TRBJ2-5; 7 nucleotides align to TRBD1. Unmatched junction bases numbered 4, after V lost 2 bases and J lost 1 base. Germline loops: CDR1 MNHEY, CDR2 SVGEGT. This CDR3 contains 15 residues. CDR3 amino acids: CASSYTGQTQETQYF. The CDR3 bases are TGTGCCAGCAGTTACACGGGACAGACCCAAGAGACCCAGTACTTC.

The chain couples TRBV6-2 or TRBV6-3 to TRBJ1-6; D ambiguous. CDR1 and CDR2 from the germline V gene are MNHEY and SVGEGT. The germline V and J ends were trimmed by 2 bases and 6 bases, with 8 bases remaining between them. The length of the CDR3 is 14 residues. CDR3 sequence reads: CASSYRAVNSPLHF. The CDR3 DNA follows: TGTGCCAGCAGTTACCGGGCAGTTAATTCACCCCTCCACTTT.

This clone showed up just a few times. The chain couples TRBV27 to TRBJ2-2; TRBD1 might be the D (6 bases). CDR1 and CDR2 from the germline V gene are MNHEY and SMNVEV (reference sequence). V dropped 3 bases and J dropped 5 bases, with 13 bases sitting between them. CDR3 length: 15 residues. This CDR3 is CASSFWGPGTGELFF. CDR3 sequence (DNA): TGTGCCAGCAGTTTTTGGGGGCCGGGGACCGGGGAGCTGTTTTTT.

This sequence joins TRBV19 and TRBJ1-5; no reliable D call. CDR3 length: 15 residues. Trimming cost V 2 bases and J 2 bases, with 10 bases left between them. Germline CDR1 and CDR2: LNHDA and SQIVND (reference sequence). The CDR3 region has the DNA TGTGCCAGTAGTATAAGTCCCAGTGGCAATCAGCCCCAGCATTTT. Protein: CASSISPSGNQPQHF.

The genes are TRBV30 and TRBJ1-6, with unresolved D. Germline V CDR1 and CDR2: GTSNPN, SVGIG (reference sequence). This CDR3 region has 17 residues. V was clipped by 0 bases and J by 6 bases, with 18 bases between them. The CDR3 spells CAWSVYRWTQINSPLHF. DNA for the CDR3: TGTGCCTGGAGTGTATACCGGTGGACTCAGATTAATTCACCCCTCCACTTT.

As concerns this clone: The same CDR3 is also encoded by other DNA sequences in this sample. V gene TRBV28 combines with J gene TRBJ2-5; 7 nucleotides align to TRBD1. The CDR3 sequence is 14 residues long. Losses at the gene ends were 2 bases for V and 4 bases for J; bases not matched to a gene: 4. The germline V gene encodes CDR1 MDHEN and CDR2 SYDVKM. CDR3 amino acids: CASSLPGTAETQYF. CDR3 nucleotides: TGTGCCAGCAGTTTACCCGGGACAGCAGAGACCCAGTACTTC.

A single count supports this clone. The J gene is TRBJ1-2, the V gene TRBV9; TRBD1 matches at 8 bases. With V trimmed by 4 bases and J by 5 bases, 7 bases remained unmatched. Looked up from germline, CDR1 is SGDLS and CDR2 is YYNGEE. This CDR3 spans 14 amino acids. In DNA, the CDR3 is TGTGCCAGCAGCCGGGGGCAGGGGGCGTATGGCTACACCTTC. It codes for CASSRGQGAYGYTF.

This chain links TRBV29-1 with TRBJ2-2, with TRBD1 as a possible D gene (5 bases). Trimming pared 0 bases from V and 3 bases from J, leaving 11 bases between. CDR3 length: 15 amino acids. CDR1 SQVTM and CDR2 ANQGSEA come from the germline V gene. CDR3 sequence (DNA): TGCAGCGTTGAAGAAAGGGGTACCGACACCGGGGAGCTGTTTTTT. Its protein is CSVEERGTDTGELFF.

A single count supports this clone. The V and J genes are TRBV19 and TRBJ2-5; 7 nucleotides agree with TRBD1. With 10 bases clipped from V and 3 bases from J, the junction kept 5 bases outside the gene matches. Germline V lookup: CDR1 LNHDA, CDR2 SQIVND (reference sequence). This CDR3 comprises 12 residues. CDR3 sequence (DNA): TGTGCCACTCGAGACAGGGAAGAGACCCAGTACTTC. Translating it yields CATRDREETQYF.